This T cell receptor beta chain was identified in a study of vaccination and CD4 T cells after COVID-19. Study-wide results and caveats: A median 86.3% of convalescent patients' SARS-CoV-2-reactive clones emerged only after vaccination.

Treatment: approximately 9-day PBMC culture with coronavirus spike peptide pools or control peptides (ViraFEST assay). Oncomine TCR Beta short-read sequencing was applied to DNA from cultured CD4+ T cells. TCRdb independently ran MiXCR on the PCR reads; one entry per CDR3 protein. The sample has under 20,000 distinct CDR3 sequences; 80% to 85% are singletons. With 2 bases removed from V and 0 bases from J, the gap between germline ends came to 18 bases. Per the germline V gene, CDR1 is GTSNPN and CDR2 is SVGIG (reference sequence). This CDR3 spans 17 amino acids. The table lists this clonotype with a count of one. Its matching antigen is unknown.

The sequencing here drew on CD4+ T cells from blood, cultured in vitro, taken after SARS-CoV-2 vaccination. The chain employs TRBV30 and TRBJ2-3; either TRBD1 or TRBD2 may supply D (5 bases each). This clonotype originated in a human donor who received a COVID-19 vaccine. The CDR3 here is CAWSQTGTTASTDTQYF. The DNA of the CDR3 is TGTGCCTGGAGTCAGACCGGGACCACCGCTAGCACAGATACGCAGTATTTT.